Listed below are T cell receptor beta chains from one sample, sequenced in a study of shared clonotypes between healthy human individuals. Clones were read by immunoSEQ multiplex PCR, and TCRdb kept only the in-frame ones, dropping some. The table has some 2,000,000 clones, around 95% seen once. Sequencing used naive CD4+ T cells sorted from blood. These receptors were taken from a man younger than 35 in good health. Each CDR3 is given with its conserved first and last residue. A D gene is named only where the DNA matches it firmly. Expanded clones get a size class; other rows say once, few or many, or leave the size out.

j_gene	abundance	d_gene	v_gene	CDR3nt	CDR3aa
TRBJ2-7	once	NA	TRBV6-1	TGTGCCAGCAGTGTACAGAACTACGAGCAGTACTTC	CASSVQNYEQYF
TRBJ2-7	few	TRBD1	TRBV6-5	TGTGCCAGCAGTTCGGACAGGGGCTACGAGCAGTACTTC	CASSSDRGYEQYF
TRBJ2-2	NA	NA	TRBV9	TGTGCCAGCAGCGTTTTTGGGAACACCGGGGAGCTGTTTTTT	CASSVFGNTGELFF
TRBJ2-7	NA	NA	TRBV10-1	TGCGCCAGCAGTGACGTACGGGCTGCCCGTCCCTACGAGCAGTACTTC	CASSDVRAARPYEQYF
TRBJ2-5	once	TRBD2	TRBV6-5	TGTGCCAGCAGTTACGGGGGACTAGCGCCAGCAACCCAGTACTTC	CASSYGGLAPATQYF
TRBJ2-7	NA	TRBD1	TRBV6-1	TGTGCCAGCAGTCCCAAAGACAGGGGGCTGGGGGAGCAGTACTTC	CASSPKDRGLGEQYF
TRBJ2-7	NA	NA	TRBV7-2	TGTGCCAGCAGCTTAGCGGCGGGCCGGACAAGGGACGAGCAGTACTTC	CASSLAAGRTRDEQYF
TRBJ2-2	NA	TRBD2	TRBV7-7	TGTGCTAGCAGCCCCCGTTGGACTAGCACCGGGGAGCTGTTTTTT	CASSPRWTSTGELFF
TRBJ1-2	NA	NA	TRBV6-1	TGTGCCAGCAACCCTCTAAGGGCCGAAATCTATGGCTACACCTTC	CASNPLRAEIYGYTF
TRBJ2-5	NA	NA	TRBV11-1	TGTGCCAGCAGCCAAAAGAGTCAAGAGACCCAGTACTTC	CASSQKSQETQYF
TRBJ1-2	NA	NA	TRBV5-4	TGTGCCAGCAGCTTGGGACAGTACTATGGCTACACCTTC	CASSLGQYYGYTF
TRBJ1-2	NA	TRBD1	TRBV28	TGTGCCAGCAGCCAAGGACAGGCCCGCTATGGCTACACCTTC	CASSQGQARYGYTF